A single sample is the source of the 9 T cell receptor beta chains below, sequenced in a study of graft-versus-host responses after intestinal transplantation. Clones were sequenced by immunoSEQ multiplex PCR, and TCRdb holds only the in-frame ones, with some missing. The sample consists of approximately 90,000 clones, approximately 90% of them appearing once. No antigen has been identified for these receptors. The source was unstimulated CD4+ T cells sorted from spleen or lymph node cells, collected before transplant. Source of these receptors: a human donor who was the organ donor for an intestinal transplant.

In its sample, this clone was seen a few times. The sample contains more than one DNA sequence encoding this CDR3. The V call is TRBV9, the J call TRBJ1-3; D remains ambiguous. V was clipped by 0 bases and J by 6 bases, with 16 bases between them. This CDR3 region has 16 residues. Germline loops: CDR1 SGDLS, CDR2 YYNGEE. Here the CDR3 DNA reads TGTGCCAGCAGCGTAGTGGAGGCGTGGGGAGAAAACACCATATATTTT. This translates into CASSVVEAWGENTIYF.

The chain recombines TRBV7-8 with TRBJ2-1, with D tentatively TRBD2 (5 bases). This CDR3 has 15 amino acids. The V gene's germline CDR1 is SGHVS and CDR2 FQNEAQ. The V end lost 0 bases, the J end lost 8 bases, and 14 bases lay between the germline ends. The CDR3 region is CASSLARLPRHEQFF. The CDR3 nucleotides are TGTGCCAGCAGCTTAGCGAGACTACCACGGCATGAGCAGTTCTTC.

The CDR3 loop is CASSLQDRGTDTQYF. CDR3 coding DNA: TGCGCCAGCAGCTTGCAGGACAGGGGTACAGATACGCAGTATTTT. This rearrangement joins TRBV5-1 to TRBJ2-3, with 9 bases fitting TRBD1. Trimming at V came to 1 base and at J to 3 bases, leaving 3 bases not matched to a gene. The CDR3 has 15 residues. CDR1 is SGHRS, CDR2 YFSETQ, per germline.

This sequence joins TRBV11-2 and TRBJ2-7; TRBD2 matches at 8 bases. The CDR3 is made up of 16 amino acids. V shed 4 bases, J shed 5 bases, and the junction held 13 bases outside the gene matches. Germline V gives CDR1 SGHAT, CDR2 FQNNGV. Written as DNA, the CDR3 is TGTGCCAGCAGCTCAGCGGAAATGCGGGAGGCCCACGAGCAGTACTTC. Its protein product is CASSSAEMREAHEQYF.

V is TRBV7-2 and J is TRBJ2-5, with D tentatively TRBD2 (5 bases). V lost 0 bases and J lost 4, with 12 bases in between. Germline CDR1 SGHTA, CDR2 FQGNSA. The CDR3 contains 15 residues. CDR3 DNA: TGTGCCAGCAGCTTAGCGGGAGCTAGACGAGAGACCCAGTACTTC. Amino acids: CASSLAGARRETQYF.

V gene TRBV16 combines with J gene TRBJ2-1; tentative D call: TRBD2 (7 bases). CDR3 size: 12 residues. Trimming removed 2 bases from V and 9 bases from J, with 8 bases in between. Germline CDR1 is KGHSY and CDR2 is FQNENV. CDR3 DNA: TGTGCCAGCAGCCAAAGGGGGGGTGAGCAGTTCTTC. This gives the protein CASSQRGGEQFF.

This sequence joins TRBV11-2 and TRBJ2-3; TRBD2 matches at 13 bases. This CDR3 region has 16 residues. Trimming took 5 bases from V and 5 from J; bases not matched to a gene: 7. Germline CDR1 is SGHAT and CDR2 is FQNNGV. The CDR3: CASSTGLAGEIDTQYF. DNA of the CDR3: TGTGCCAGCAGCACCGGACTAGCGGGAGAGATAGATACGCAGTATTTT.

The chain couples TRBV5-1 to TRBJ2-7; the D is unclear. There are 13 residues in the CDR3. V shed 2 bases and J shed 2 bases, with 8 bases lying between them. Germline CDR1 is SGHRS and CDR2 is YFSETQ. CDR3 residues: CASSFQATYEQYF. CDR3 nucleotide sequence: TGCGCCAGCAGCTTCCAGGCTACCTACGAGCAGTACTTC.

The chain uses TRBV14 and TRBJ2-2; TRBD2 matches 14 bases. The V segment lost 2 bases and the J segment 0 bases; nucleotides outside the gene matches: 14. Germline V gene data show CDR1 as SGHDN and CDR2 as FVKESK. There are 22 residues in the CDR3. This CDR3 is CASSQYGLAGGFYRANTGELFF. The DNA for the CDR3 is TGTGCCAGCAGCCAATACGGACTAGCGGGAGGCTTTTACCGCGCGAACACCGGGGAGCTGTTTTTT.